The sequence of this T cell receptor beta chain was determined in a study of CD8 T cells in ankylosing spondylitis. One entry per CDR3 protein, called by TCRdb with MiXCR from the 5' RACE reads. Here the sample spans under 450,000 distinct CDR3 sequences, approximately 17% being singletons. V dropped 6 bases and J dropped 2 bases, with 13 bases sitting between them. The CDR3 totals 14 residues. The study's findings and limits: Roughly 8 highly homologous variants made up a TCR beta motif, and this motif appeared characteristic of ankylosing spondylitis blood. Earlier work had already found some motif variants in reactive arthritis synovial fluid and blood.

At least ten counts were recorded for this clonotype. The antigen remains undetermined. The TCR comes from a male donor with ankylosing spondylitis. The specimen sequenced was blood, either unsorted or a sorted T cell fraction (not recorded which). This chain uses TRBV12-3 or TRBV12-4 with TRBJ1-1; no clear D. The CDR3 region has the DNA TGTGCCAGCAGCACCCTGAGTTCCAACACTGAAGCTTTCTTT. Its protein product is CASSTLSSNTEAFF.